These 8 T cell receptor beta chains came from one sample sequenced in a study of blood T cell repertoires in COVID-19. Repertoires were generated with immunoSEQ multiplex PCR, while TCRdb's copy carries only in-frame clones and drops some. Found here are approximately 440,000 clones, roughly 87% of them singletons; the top ten hold around 0.6%. The sequencing sample was made of PBMCs or T cells enriched from blood (not recorded which). The receptors were sampled from a man aged 18 to 29 who had recovered from COVID-19.

V is TRBV10-3 and J is TRBJ1-4, with 7 bases identical to TRBD1. Unmatched junction bases numbered 5, after V lost 2 bases and J lost 5 bases. The CDR3 extends over 15 amino acids. The germline CDR1 and CDR2 sequences are ENHRY and SYGVKD. The CDR3 DNA reads as TGTGCCATCAGTGAGAACGGACAGGAGAATGAAAAACTGTTTTTT. It specifies CAISENGQENEKLFF.

The chain combines TRBV11-2 with TRBJ2-7; possible D gene TRBD1, 6 bases. The CDR3 is made up of 14 amino acids. Germline V gene lookup returns CDR1 SGHAT and CDR2 FQNNGV. V lost 4 bases, J lost 5 bases, and 15 bases lay in between. This CDR3 reads CASSSVTGLHEQYF. The CDR3 region has the DNA TGTGCCAGCAGCTCAGTGACAGGTTTACACGAGCAGTACTTC.

The chain links TRBV18 to TRBJ1-1; unclear D gene. This CDR3 is built from 13 residues. Trimming removed 6 bases from V and 1 base from J, with 9 bases in between. CDR1 and CDR2 (germline): KGHSH, LQKENI. The CDR3 reads CASSWGENTEAFF. For the CDR3, the DNA is TGTGCCAGCTCTTGGGGAGAGAACACTGAAGCTTTCTTT.

The rearrangement joins TRBV9 to TRBJ2-2; 7 nucleotides match TRBD1. The CDR3 has 15 amino acids. V was clipped by 5 bases and J by 2 bases; unmatched bases: 6. CDR1 and CDR2 (germline): SGDLS, YYNGEE. CDR3: CASRTGTDNTGELFF. The CDR3 nucleotides read TGTGCCAGCAGAACCGGGACAGACAACACCGGGGAGCTGTTTTTT.

V gene TRBV6-2 or TRBV6-3 combines with J gene TRBJ2-2, with 7 bases aligning to TRBD1. J was trimmed by 7 bases and V by 3 bases; bases with no gene match: 8. CDR1 and CDR2 from the germline V gene are MNHEY and SVGEGT. This CDR3 is 15 amino acids long. CDR3 amino acids: CASSYRTGLGGELFF. CDR3 DNA sequence: TGTGCCAGCAGTTATCGGACAGGTCTAGGCGGGGAGCTGTTTTTT.

The V gene is TRBV15, the J gene TRBJ2-3; D is unresolved. The V end lost 0 bases, the J end lost 4 bases, and 5 bases lay between the germline ends. The germline V gene encodes CDR1 LNHNV and CDR2 YYDKDF (reference sequence). This CDR3 is built from 13 residues. The CDR3 DNA follows: TGTGCCACCAGCAGAGATCGGTCAGATACGCAGTATTTT. Translation gives CATSRDRSDTQYF. Full variable domain (rest looked up from reference TRBV15 and TRBJ2-3): DAMVIQNPRYQVTQFGKPVTLSCSQTLNHNVMYWYQQKSSQAPKLLFHYYDKDFNNEADTPDNFQSRRPNTSFCFLDIRSPGLGDTAMYLCATSRDRSDTQYFGPGTRLTVL.

The chain has TRBV6-5 and TRBJ2-1; the match to TRBD2 covers 12 bases. CDR3 length: 15 residues. Trimming took 6 bases from V and 7 from J; bases not matched to a gene: 7. CDR1 and CDR2 (germline): MNHEY, SVGAGI. CDR3 coding DNA: TGTGCCAGCAGGCTCCTAGCGGGAGGGAAGAATGAGCAGTTCTTC. Translation gives CASRLLAGGKNEQFF.

The chain carries TRBV6-5 and TRBJ2-2; 8 positions match TRBD2. V lost 8 bases, J lost 5 bases, and 4 bases stayed unmatched. The CDR3 runs 13 residues. The germline V gene encodes CDR1 MNHEY and CDR2 SVGAGI. CDR3 residues: CASGTRVTGELFF. CDR3 coding DNA: TGTGCCAGCGGGACTAGGGTTACCGGGGAGCTGTTTTTT.